Following are 5 T cell receptor beta chains from one sample sequenced in a study of control samples from healthy donors and cancer patients. Data came from immunoSEQ multiplex PCR; TCRdb stores just in-frame clones and leaves some out. The sample lists approximately 130,000 clones; around nine tenths were seen once. Input material: blood. The source of these receptors is a man aged 40-49 years in good health.

The rearrangement links TRBV19 to TRBJ1-1, with 8 nucleotides matching TRBD1. After removal of 5 bases from V and 5 bases from J, the junction contained 13 bases not matched to a gene. CDR3 length equals 16 residues. Germline CDR1 LNHDA, CDR2 SQIVND (reference sequence). CDR3 nucleotide sequence: TGTGCCAGTAGTGAAAGACGCACAGGGGGTGGGACTGAAGCTTTCTTT. It encodes CASSERRTGGGTEAFF.

This sequence joins TRBV5-6 and TRBJ2-6; 7 bases align to TRBD2. Germline V gene data show CDR1 as SGHDT and CDR2 as YYEEEE. This CDR3 is built from 16 residues. The V gene end was trimmed by 4 bases and the J gene end by 4 bases; junction bases not matched to a gene: 8. CDR3 nucleotides: TGTGCCAGCAGCCACGGGGGAGGGTGCGGGGCCAACGTCCTGACTTTC. This encodes CASSHGGGCGANVLTF.

The chain combines TRBV29-1 with TRBJ2-7, with TRBD2 matching over 13 bases. The V gene's germline CDR1 is SQVTM and CDR2 ANQGSEA. V trimming: 0 bases; J trimming: 7 bases; junction bases outside the gene matches: 6. This CDR3 has 15 amino acids. CDR3 protein: CSVEEGTSGVREQYF. Here the CDR3 DNA reads TGCAGCGTTGAAGAAGGGACTAGCGGGGTCAGGGAGCAGTACTTC.

This CDR3 reads CASRAGTGSDTQYF. CDR3 DNA: TGTGCCAGCAGGGCCGGGACAGGGTCAGATACGCAGTATTTT. The chain links TRBV6-5 to TRBJ2-3; 9 bases map to TRBD1. Unmatched junction bases numbered 5, after V lost 6 bases and J lost 4 bases. Germline V gene lookup returns CDR1 MNHEY and CDR2 SVGAGI. This CDR3 comprises 14 residues.

This chain uses TRBV4-2 with TRBJ1-5; no reliable D call. The CDR3 has 15 amino acids. Trimming stripped 0 bases from V and 2 bases from J, with 8 bases between. Germline V CDR1 and CDR2: LGHNA, YNFKEQ. The CDR3 region has the DNA TGTGCCAGCAGCCAAGACGGACGGCGCAATCAGCCCCAGCATTTT. This translates into CASSQDGRRNQPQHF.